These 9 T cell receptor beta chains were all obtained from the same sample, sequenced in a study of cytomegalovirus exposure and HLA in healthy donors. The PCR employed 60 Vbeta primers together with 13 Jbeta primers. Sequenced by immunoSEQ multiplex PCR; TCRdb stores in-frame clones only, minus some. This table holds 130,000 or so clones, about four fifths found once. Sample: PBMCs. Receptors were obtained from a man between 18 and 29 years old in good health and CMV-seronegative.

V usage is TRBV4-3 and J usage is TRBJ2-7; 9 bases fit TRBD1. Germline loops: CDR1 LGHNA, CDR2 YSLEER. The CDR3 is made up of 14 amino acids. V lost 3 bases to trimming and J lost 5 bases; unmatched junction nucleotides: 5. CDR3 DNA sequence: TGCGCCAGCAGCCAGGACAGGGGCTGGAACGAGCAGTACTTC. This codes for CASSQDRGWNEQYF.

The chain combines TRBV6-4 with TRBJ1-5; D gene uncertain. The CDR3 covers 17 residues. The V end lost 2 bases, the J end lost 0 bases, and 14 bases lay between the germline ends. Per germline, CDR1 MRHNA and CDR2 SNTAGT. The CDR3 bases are TGTGCCAGCAGTGACCCCTGGAGGACCTGTAGCAATCAGCCCCAGCATTTT. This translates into CASSDPWRTCSNQPQHF.

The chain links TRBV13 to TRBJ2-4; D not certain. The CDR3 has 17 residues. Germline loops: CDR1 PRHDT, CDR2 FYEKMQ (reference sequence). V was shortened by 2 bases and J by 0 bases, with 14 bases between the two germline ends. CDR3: CASSLRVETGAKNIQYF. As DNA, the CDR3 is TGTGCCAGCAGCTTACGGGTCGAGACGGGAGCCAAAAACATTCAGTACTTC.

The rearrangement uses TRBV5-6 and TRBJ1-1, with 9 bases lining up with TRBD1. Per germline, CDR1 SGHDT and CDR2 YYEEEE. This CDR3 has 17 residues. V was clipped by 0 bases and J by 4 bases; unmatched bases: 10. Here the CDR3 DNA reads TGTGCCAGCAGCTTGGACAGGGGGCAAGTCTTTGGCACTGAAGCTTTCTTT. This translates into CASSLDRGQVFGTEAFF. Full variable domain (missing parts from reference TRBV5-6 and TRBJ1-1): DAGVTQSPTHLIKTRGQQVTLRCSPKSGHDTVSWYQQALGQGPQFIFQYYEEEERQRGNFPDRFSGHQFPNYSSELNVNALLLGDSALYLCASSLDRGQVFGTEAFFGQGTRLTVV.

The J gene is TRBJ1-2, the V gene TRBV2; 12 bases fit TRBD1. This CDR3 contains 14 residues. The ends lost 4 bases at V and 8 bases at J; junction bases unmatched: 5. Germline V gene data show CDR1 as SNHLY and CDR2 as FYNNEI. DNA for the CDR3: TGTGCCAGCAGTGCAACGGGGACAGGGGGCGGCTACACCTTC. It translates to CASSATGTGGGYTF.

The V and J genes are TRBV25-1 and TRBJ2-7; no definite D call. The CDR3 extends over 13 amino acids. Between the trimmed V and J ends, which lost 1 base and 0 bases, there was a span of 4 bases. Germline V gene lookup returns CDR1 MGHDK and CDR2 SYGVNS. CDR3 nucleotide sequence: TGTGCCAGCAGTGAATCGGTCTCCTACGAGCAGTACTTC. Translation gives CASSESVSYEQYF.

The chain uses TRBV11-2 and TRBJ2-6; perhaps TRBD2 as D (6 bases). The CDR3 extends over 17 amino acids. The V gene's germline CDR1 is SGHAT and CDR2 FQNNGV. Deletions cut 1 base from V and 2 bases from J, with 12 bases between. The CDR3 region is CASSLGRGGAGANVLTF. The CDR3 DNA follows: TGTGCCAGCAGCTTAGGGAGGGGAGGAGCTGGGGCCAACGTCCTGACTTTC.

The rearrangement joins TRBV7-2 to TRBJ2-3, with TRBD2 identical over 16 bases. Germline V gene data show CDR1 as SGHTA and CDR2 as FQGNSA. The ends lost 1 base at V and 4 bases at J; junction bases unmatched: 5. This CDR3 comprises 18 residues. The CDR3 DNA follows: TGTGCCAGCAGCTTAGGGGGACTAGCGGGGGGGCTATCAGATACGCAGTATTTT. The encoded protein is CASSLGGLAGGLSDTQYF.

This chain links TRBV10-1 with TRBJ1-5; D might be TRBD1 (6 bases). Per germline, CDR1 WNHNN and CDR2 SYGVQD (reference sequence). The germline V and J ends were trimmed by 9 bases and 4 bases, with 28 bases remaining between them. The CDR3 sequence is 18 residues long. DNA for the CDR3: TGCGCCAGGTCGAATTTCCCTTCCAGGGGTGGGTCGAATCAGCCCCAGCATTTT. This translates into CARSNFPSRGGSNQPQHF.